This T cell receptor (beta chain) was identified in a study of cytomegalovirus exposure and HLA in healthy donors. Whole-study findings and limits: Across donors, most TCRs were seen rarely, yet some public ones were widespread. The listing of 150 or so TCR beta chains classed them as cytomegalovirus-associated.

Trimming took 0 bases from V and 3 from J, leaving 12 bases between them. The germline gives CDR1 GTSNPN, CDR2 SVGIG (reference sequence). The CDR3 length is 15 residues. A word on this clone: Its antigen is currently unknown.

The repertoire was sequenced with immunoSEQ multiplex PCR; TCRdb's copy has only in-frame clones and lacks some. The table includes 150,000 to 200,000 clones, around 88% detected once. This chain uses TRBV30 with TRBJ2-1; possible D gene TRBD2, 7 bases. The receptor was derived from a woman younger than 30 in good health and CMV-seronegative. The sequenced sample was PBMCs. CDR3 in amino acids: CAWSVGGLSYNEQFF. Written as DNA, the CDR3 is TGTGCCTGGAGTGTCGGGGGGCTAAGCTACAATGAGCAGTTCTTC.